The present T cell receptor beta chain was sequenced within a study of regulatory T cells in long-lasting Graves disease. For TCR beta, libraries came from iRepertoire HTBI primers and Arm-PCR of CDR3 regions. TCRdb re-called the multiplex PCR reads through MiXCR, storing one row per CDR3 protein. Of fewer than 550,000 distinct CDR3 sequences in the sample, around a fifth were seen once. Sample time point: persistent/refractory GD, antithyroid drugs over 5 years with positive TRAb. Extracted PBMC RNA gave rise to the TCR library. V dropped 3 bases and J dropped 2 bases, with 8 bases sitting between them. This CDR3 region has 13 residues. CDR1 and CDR2 from the germline V gene are DFQATT and SNEGSKA (reference sequence).

Sequenced material: peripheral blood mononuclear cells (PBMCs), taken when the disease was refractory, from a patient treated with antithyroid drugs. The V gene is TRBV20-1, the J gene TRBJ2-1; D call uncertain. The TCR was taken from a female donor with Graves disease. Here the CDR3 reads CSASEPTYNEQFF. CDR3 DNA: TGCAGTGCTAGTGAACCGACCTACAATGAGCAGTTCTTC.